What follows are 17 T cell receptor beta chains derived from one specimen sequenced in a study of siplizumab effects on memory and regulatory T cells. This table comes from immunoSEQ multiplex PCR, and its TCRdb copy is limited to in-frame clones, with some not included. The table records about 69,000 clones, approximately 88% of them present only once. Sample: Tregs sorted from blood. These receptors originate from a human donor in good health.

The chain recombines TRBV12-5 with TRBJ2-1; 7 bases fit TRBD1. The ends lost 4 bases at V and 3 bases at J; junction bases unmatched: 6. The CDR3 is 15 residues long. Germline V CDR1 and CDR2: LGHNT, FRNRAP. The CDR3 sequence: CASGSGQGVYNEQFF. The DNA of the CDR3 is TGTGCTAGTGGTTCAGGGCAGGGGGTCTACAATGAGCAGTTCTTC.

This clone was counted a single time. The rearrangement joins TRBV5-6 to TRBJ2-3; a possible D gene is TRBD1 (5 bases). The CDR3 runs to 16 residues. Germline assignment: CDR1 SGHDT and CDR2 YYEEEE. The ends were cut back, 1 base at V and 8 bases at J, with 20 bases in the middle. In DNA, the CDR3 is TGTGCCAGCAGCTTGTTCGGTGGCAGGGTCCTTGGTACGCAGTATTTT. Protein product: CASSLFGGRVLGTQYF.

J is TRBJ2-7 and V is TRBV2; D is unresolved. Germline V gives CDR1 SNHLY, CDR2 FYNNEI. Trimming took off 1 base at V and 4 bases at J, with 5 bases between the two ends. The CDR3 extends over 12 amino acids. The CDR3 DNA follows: TGTGCCAGCAGTGAAGATGGGTACGAGCAGTACTTC. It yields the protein CASSEDGYEQYF.

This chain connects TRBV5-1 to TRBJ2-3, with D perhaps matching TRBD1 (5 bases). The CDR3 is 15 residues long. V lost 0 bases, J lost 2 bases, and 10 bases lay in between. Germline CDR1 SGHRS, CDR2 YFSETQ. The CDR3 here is CASSLAGHFTDTQYF. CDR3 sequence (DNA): TGCGCCAGCAGCTTGGCCGGACATTTCACAGATACGCAGTATTTT.

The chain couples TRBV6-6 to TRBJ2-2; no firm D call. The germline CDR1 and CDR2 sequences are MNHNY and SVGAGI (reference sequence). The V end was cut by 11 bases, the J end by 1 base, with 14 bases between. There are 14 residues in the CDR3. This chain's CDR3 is CAHGRSLNTGELFF. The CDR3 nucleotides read TGTGCCCACGGCCGGAGTTTGAACACCGGGGAGCTGTTTTTT.

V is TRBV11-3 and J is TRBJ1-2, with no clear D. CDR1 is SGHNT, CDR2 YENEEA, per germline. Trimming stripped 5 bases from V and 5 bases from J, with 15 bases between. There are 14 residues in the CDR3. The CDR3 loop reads CASSPSPDGYGYTF. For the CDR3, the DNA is TGTGCCAGCAGCCCTTCCCCGGACGGGTATGGCTACACCTTC.

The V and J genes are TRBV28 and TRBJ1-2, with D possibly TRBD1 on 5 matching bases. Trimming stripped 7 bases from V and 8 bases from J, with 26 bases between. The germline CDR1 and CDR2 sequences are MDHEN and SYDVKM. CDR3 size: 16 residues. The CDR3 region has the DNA TGTGCCAGCACCATTTACTCCGAGACGGGGGTCGGGGGCTACACCTTC. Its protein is CASTIYSETGVGGYTF.

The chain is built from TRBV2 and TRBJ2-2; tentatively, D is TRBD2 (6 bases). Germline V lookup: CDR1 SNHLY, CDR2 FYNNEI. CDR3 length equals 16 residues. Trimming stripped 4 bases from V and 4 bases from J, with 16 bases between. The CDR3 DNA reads TGTGCCAGCAGTGTTAGGAGGGCTTCGGGCACCGGGGAGCTGTTTTTT. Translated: CASSVRRASGTGELFF.

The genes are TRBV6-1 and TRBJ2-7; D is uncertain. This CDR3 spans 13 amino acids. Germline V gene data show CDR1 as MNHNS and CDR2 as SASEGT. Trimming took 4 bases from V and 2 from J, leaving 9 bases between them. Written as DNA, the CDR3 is TGTGCCAGCAGTGTTACAGAAACCTACGAGCAGTACTTC. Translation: CASSVTETYEQYF.

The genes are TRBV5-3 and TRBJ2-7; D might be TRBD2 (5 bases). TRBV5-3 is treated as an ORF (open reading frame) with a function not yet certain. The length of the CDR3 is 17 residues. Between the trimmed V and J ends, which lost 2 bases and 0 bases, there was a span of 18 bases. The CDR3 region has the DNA TGTGCCAGAAGCTTCGGGAAGCCAGCGGTGAGCTCCTACGAGCAGTACTTC. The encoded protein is CARSFGKPAVSSYEQYF.

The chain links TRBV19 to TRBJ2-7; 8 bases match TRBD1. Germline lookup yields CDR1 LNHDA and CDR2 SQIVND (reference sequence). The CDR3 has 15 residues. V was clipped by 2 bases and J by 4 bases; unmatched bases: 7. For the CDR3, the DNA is TGTGCCAGTAGTATAAACCCAGGGGGCAATTACGAGCAGTACTTC. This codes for CASSINPGGNYEQYF.

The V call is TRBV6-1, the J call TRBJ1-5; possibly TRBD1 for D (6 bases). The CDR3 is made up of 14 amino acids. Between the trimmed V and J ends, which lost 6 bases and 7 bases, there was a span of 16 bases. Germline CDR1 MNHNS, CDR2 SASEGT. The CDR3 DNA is TGTGCCAGCAGAGTACAGGGCTTAGGACAGCCCCAGCATTTT. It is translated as CASRVQGLGQPQHF.

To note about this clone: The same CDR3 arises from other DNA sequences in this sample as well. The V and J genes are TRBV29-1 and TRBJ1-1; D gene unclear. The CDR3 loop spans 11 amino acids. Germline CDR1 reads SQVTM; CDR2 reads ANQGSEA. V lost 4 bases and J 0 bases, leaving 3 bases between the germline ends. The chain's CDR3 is CSVVVNTEAFF. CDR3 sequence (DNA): TGCAGCGTTGTCGTGAACACTGAAGCTTTCTTT.

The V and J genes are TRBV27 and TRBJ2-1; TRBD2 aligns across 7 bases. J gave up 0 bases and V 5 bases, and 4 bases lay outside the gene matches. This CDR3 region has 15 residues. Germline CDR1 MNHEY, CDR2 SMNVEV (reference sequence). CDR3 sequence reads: CASSVAGLSYNEQFF. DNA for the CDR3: TGTGCCAGCAGTGTAGCGGGCCTCTCCTACAATGAGCAGTTCTTC.

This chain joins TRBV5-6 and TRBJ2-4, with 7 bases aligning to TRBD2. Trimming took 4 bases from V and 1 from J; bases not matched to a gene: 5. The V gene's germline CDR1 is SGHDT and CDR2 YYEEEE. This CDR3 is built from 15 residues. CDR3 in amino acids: CASSLTSDAKNIQYF. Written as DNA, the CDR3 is TGTGCCAGCAGCCTCACTAGCGACGCCAAAAACATTCAGTACTTC.

The CDR3 spells CASSLGLRDEKLFF. In DNA, the CDR3 is TGTGCCAGCAGCTTAGGGCTACGTGATGAAAAACTGTTTTTT. The chain combines TRBV7-9 with TRBJ1-4; no reliable D call. Germline CDR1 SEHNR, CDR2 FQNEAQ (reference sequence). The CDR3 extends over 14 amino acids. V was clipped by 1 base and J by 6 bases, with 9 bases between them.

The DNA of the CDR3 is TGTGCCAGCAGCTTACAGGGGAGGGATGAAAAACTGTTTTTT. It translates to CASSLQGRDEKLFF. The chain uses TRBV5-6 and TRBJ1-4; TRBD1 matches 7 bases. Germline V gene lookup returns CDR1 SGHDT and CDR2 YYEEEE. Trimming at V came to 2 bases and at J to 6 bases, leaving 4 bases not matched to a gene. The CDR3 sequence is 14 residues long.